These 17 T cell receptor beta chains originate from one sample sequenced in a study of EBV T-cell therapy then PD-1 blockade in nasopharyngeal carcinoma. Their antigens are not known. Time point: 266 days after commencement of treatment, after nivolumab therapy. The treatment here: AdE1-LMPpoly-expanded autologous EBV-specific T-cell therapy followed by anti-PD-1 nivolumab. Assay: immunoSEQ multiplex PCR; the TCRdb copy retains only in-frame clones and omits some. This table has about 20,000 clones, around 80% appearing once. Here the sequenced sample was CD8+ T cells from blood, taken at roughly day 250 from a patient whose treatment included autologous EBV-specific T cells and nivolumab. Receptors originate from a man between 35 and 55 years old with nasopharyngeal carcinoma.

The chain links TRBV9 to TRBJ1-2; no definite D call. The CDR3 totals 15 residues. Per the germline V gene, CDR1 is SGDLS and CDR2 is YYNGEE. Trimming left V 0 bases short and J 6 bases short, with 15 bases between. The CDR3 region is CASSVGSSTMNGYTF. CDR3 sequence (DNA): TGTGCCAGCAGCGTAGGGTCCTCTACGATGAATGGCTACACCTTC. The full variable domain, its missing parts supplied by reference TRBV9 and TRBJ1-2, is DSGVTQTPKHLITATGQRVTLRCSPRSGDLSVYWYQQSLDQGLQFLIQYYNGEERAKGNILERFSAQQFPDLHSELNLSSLELGDSALYFCASSVGSSTMNGYTFGSGTRLTVV.

This chain connects TRBV25-1 to TRBJ1-1; a possible D gene is TRBD1 (5 bases). Germline loops: CDR1 MGHDK, CDR2 SYGVNS. The CDR3 extends over 15 amino acids. V was clipped by 1 base and J by 1 base, with 10 bases between them. CDR3 DNA sequence: TGTGCCAGCAGTGAATTCCGGCAGGGGAACACTGAAGCTTTCTTT. It codes for CASSEFRQGNTEAFF. Full variable domain (missing parts from reference TRBV25-1 and TRBJ1-1): EADIYQTPRYLVIGTGKKITLECSQTMGHDKMYWYQQDPGMELHLIHYSYGVNSTEKGDLSSESTVSRIRTEHFPLTLESARPSHTSQYLCASSEFRQGNTEAFFGQGTRLTVV.

The table lists this clone with a few counts. The chain recombines TRBV7-9 with TRBJ2-7, with 7 bases lining up with TRBD2. Germline V lookup: CDR1 SEHNR, CDR2 FQNEAQ (reference sequence). CDR3 length equals 17 residues. Trimming removed 5 bases from V and 0 bases from J; junction bases left unmatched: 13. This CDR3 reads CASSLWWEGLSSYEQYF. The CDR3 nucleotides read TGTGCCAGCAGCCTCTGGTGGGAGGGATTGAGCTCCTACGAGCAGTACTTC.

V gene TRBV4-3 combines with J gene TRBJ1-1; no firm D call. From germline, CDR1 is LGHNA and CDR2 YSLEER. The CDR3 runs 16 residues. V lost 2 bases, J lost 3 bases, and 16 bases lay in between. The chain's CDR3 is CASSQFPEGFHTEAFF. In DNA form, the CDR3 reads TGCGCCAGCAGCCAATTCCCAGAGGGTTTTCACACTGAAGCTTTCTTT.

This chain connects TRBV4-3 to TRBJ1-2, with a weak D call TRBD1 (5 bases). Trimming cost V 1 base and J 4 bases, with 19 bases left between them. This CDR3 comprises 17 residues. Germline V gene sequence: CDR1 LGHNA, CDR2 YSLEER. The CDR3 sequence: CASSQAALQGGRYGYTF. CDR3 bases: TGCGCCAGCAGCCAAGCAGCACTCCAGGGAGGTCGCTATGGCTACACCTTC.

The rearrangement links TRBV20-1 to TRBJ1-2; no definite D call. Germline-derived CDR1 and CDR2 are DFQATT and SNEGSKA (reference sequence). Trimming shortened V by 5 bases and J by 8 bases, and 12 bases separated the two germline ends. The CDR3 contains 11 residues. Here the CDR3 DNA reads TGCAGTGCTCTGACCGTCTCCGGCTACACCTTC. It specifies CSALTVSGYTF.

The CDR3 protein is CASSKTRAYINEQFF. For the CDR3, the DNA is TGTGCCAGCAGTAAGACTCGTGCTTATATAAATGAGCAGTTCTTC. J is TRBJ2-1 and V is TRBV2, with D unresolved. V shed 5 bases and J shed 7 bases, with 18 bases lying between them. This CDR3 spans 15 amino acids. The V gene's germline CDR1 is SNHLY and CDR2 FYNNEI.

V and J are TRBV30 and TRBJ1-2; D is undetermined. The germline gives CDR1 GTSNPN, CDR2 SVGIG (reference sequence). V was pared by 2 bases and J by 8 bases, with 12 bases between. This CDR3 region has 12 residues. The CDR3 DNA reads as TGTGCCTGGAGTCTGGGGTGGGAAGGCTACACCTTC. Its translation is CAWSLGWEGYTF.

The rearrangement joins TRBV5-1 to TRBJ1-1, with a tentative D call TRBD1 (5 bases). Germline V gives CDR1 SGHRS, CDR2 YFSETQ. Between the trimmed V and J ends, which lost 4 bases and 8 bases, there was a span of 18 bases. The CDR3 is 14 residues long. The CDR3 sequence is CASSLRDGHWEAFF. CDR3 bases: TGCGCCAGCAGCCTCCGGGACGGACACTGGGAAGCTTTCTTT.

The chain carries TRBV7-9 and TRBJ2-6; D unresolved. The CDR3 covers 13 residues. Germline CDR1 reads SEHNR; CDR2 reads FQNEAQ (reference sequence). Trimming took off 5 bases at V and 0 bases at J, with 2 bases between the two ends. The CDR3 reads CASSHSGANVLTF. In DNA form, the CDR3 reads TGTGCCAGCAGCCACTCTGGGGCCAACGTCCTGACTTTC.

This sequence joins TRBV27 and TRBJ2-7, with TRBD1 matching 7 bases. The CDR3 is 13 amino acids. The J segment lost 5 bases and the V segment lost 6 bases, leaving 7 bases of the junction unmatched. Germline V gene lookup returns CDR1 MNHEY and CDR2 SMNVEV (reference sequence). The CDR3 is CASRMGQIHEQYF. The CDR3 DNA reads as TGTGCCAGCAGGATGGGACAGATCCACGAGCAGTACTTC.

V is TRBV19 and J is TRBJ1-1; 10 nucleotides align to TRBD1. The CDR3 runs 14 residues. Germline V CDR1 and CDR2: LNHDA, SQIVND (reference sequence). Germline trimming cut 4 bases from V and 5 bases from J; bases unmatched to any gene: 4. The CDR3 here is CASSRDRGLTEAFF. DNA of the CDR3: TGTGCCAGTAGTAGGGACAGGGGACTAACTGAAGCTTTCTTT.

The chain has TRBV5-6 and TRBJ2-1; 8 nucleotides align to TRBD1. The V gene's germline CDR1 is SGHDT and CDR2 YYEEEE. V dropped 1 base and J dropped 3; count of bases not matched to a gene: 6. The CDR3 consists of 16 residues. CDR3 sequence (DNA): TGTGCCAGCAGCTTGTATAGGACAGGGTACTACAATGAGCAGTTCTTC. This translates into CASSLYRTGYYNEQFF.

The chain has TRBV9 and TRBJ2-7, with D possibly TRBD2 on 7 matching bases. V lost 3 bases and J lost 2, with 15 bases in between. The V gene's germline CDR1 is SGDLS and CDR2 YYNGEE. This CDR3 has 15 residues. CDR3 sequence: CASSEGGGPPYEQYF. The CDR3 nucleotides are TGTGCCAGCAGCGAGGGGGGGGGCCCCCCCTACGAGCAGTACTTC.

This clone was counted a few times. The V call is TRBV6-4, the J call TRBJ2-1, with D perhaps given as TRBD1 or TRBD2 (5 bases each). The V gene's germline CDR1 is MRHNA and CDR2 SNTAGT. V was trimmed by 2 bases and J by 0 bases, leaving 8 bases between them. CDR3 length: 15 amino acids. In DNA form, the CDR3 reads TGTGCCAGCAGTGACCGGGACGGCTCCTACAATGAGCAGTTCTTC. Encoded protein: CASSDRDGSYNEQFF.

The chain has TRBV2 and TRBJ2-7; no reliable D call. The ends were cut back, 3 bases at V and 1 base at J, with 4 bases in the middle. CDR1 and CDR2 (germline): SNHLY, FYNNEI. This CDR3 is built from 12 residues. The CDR3 sequence: CASSEASYEQYF. The CDR3 DNA follows: TGTGCCAGCAGTGAGGCGTCCTACGAGCAGTACTTC. Full variable domain (rest looked up from reference TRBV2 and TRBJ2-7): EPEVTQTPSHQVTQMGQEVILRCVPISNHLYFYWYRQILGQKVEFLVSFYNNEISEKSEIFDDQFSVERPDGSNFTLKIRSTKLEDSAMYFCASSEASYEQYFGPGTRLTVT.

The gene calls are TRBV2 and TRBJ1-2, with 9 bases fitting TRBD1. Germline lookup yields CDR1 SNHLY and CDR2 FYNNEI. Trimming took 7 bases from V and 8 from J; bases not matched to a gene: 17. This CDR3 has 16 amino acids. For the CDR3, the DNA is TGTGCCAGCAACGCGAACCAACAGGGGGCACCACGGGGCTACACCTTC. It encodes CASNANQQGAPRGYTF.